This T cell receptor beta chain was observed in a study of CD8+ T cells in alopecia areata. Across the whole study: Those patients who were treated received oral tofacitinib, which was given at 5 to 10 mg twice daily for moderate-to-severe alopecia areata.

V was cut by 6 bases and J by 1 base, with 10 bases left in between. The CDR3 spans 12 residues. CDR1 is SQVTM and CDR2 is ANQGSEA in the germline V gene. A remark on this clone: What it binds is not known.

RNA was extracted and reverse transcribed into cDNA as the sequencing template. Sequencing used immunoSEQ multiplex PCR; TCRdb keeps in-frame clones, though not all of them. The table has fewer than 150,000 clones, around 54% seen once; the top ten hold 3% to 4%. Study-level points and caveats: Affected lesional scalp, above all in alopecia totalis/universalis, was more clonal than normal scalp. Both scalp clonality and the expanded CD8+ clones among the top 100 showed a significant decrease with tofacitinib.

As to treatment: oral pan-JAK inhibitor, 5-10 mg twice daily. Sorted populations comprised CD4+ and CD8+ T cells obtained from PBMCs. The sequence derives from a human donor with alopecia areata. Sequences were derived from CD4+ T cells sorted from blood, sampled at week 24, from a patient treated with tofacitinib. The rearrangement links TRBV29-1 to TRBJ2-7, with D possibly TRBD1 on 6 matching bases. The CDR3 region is CSVHQGSYEQYF. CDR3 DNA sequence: TGCAGCGTACATCAGGGGTCCTACGAGCAGTACTTC.